The next 2 T cell receptor beta chains were all read from a single sample in a study of Tregs in tolerant kidney transplant recipients. Sequencing used immunoSEQ multiplex PCR; TCRdb keeps in-frame clones, though not all of them. The data show around 50,000 clones, with around 80% seen just once and approximately 4.7% held by the top ten. The sample was CD4+ T cells from blood. All receptors derive from a human donor in good health.

J is TRBJ2-2 and V is TRBV6-5; unclear D gene. Germline lookup yields CDR1 MNHEY and CDR2 SVGAGI. The germline V and J ends were trimmed by 6 bases and 5 bases, with 10 bases remaining between them. The CDR3 loop spans 13 amino acids. The CDR3 loop is CASRNLGTGELFF. DNA for the CDR3: TGTGCCAGCAGAAACCTTGGTACCGGGGAGCTGTTTTTT.

The chain employs TRBV5-1 and TRBJ2-3; 11 positions match TRBD2. The V and J ends lost 4 bases and 6 bases, in that order; junction bases with no gene match: 4. Germline CDR1 SGHRS, CDR2 YFSETQ. This CDR3 has 14 residues. CDR3 sequence reads: CASSVTSGTDTQYF. The DNA for the CDR3 is TGCGCCAGCAGCGTGACTAGCGGGACGGATACGCAGTATTTT.